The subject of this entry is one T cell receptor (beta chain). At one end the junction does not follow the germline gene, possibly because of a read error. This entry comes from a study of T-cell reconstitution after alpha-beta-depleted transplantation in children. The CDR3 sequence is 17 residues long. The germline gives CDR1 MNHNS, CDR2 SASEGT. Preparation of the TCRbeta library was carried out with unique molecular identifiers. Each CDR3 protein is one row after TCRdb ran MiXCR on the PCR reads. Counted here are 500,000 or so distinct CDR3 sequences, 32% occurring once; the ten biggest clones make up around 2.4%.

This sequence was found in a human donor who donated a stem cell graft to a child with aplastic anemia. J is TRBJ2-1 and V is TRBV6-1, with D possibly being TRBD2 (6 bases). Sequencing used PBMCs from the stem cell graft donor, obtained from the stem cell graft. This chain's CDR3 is CASSPLRLDGSYNEEFF. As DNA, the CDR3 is TGTGCCAGCAGTCCCCTTCGACTAGACGGGTCCTACAATGAGGAGTTCTTC.